This T cell receptor beta chain was identified in a study of T cells in localized non-small cell lung cancer. A few counts support this clone. Between the trimmed V and J ends, which lost 7 bases and 9 bases, there was a span of 24 bases. The germline V gene has CDR1 MNHGY and CDR2 SAAAGT. The CDR3 runs to 15 residues. Assay used: immunoSEQ multiplex PCR; TCRdb lists only in-frame clones, some missing. Here the sample spans a few thousand clones, about 26% being singletons. The input for sequencing was lung tumor tissue, taken before any cancer treatment. The gene calls are TRBV6-8 and TRBJ1-1; D ambiguous. This TCR was sampled from a female donor older than 55 with stage I lung adenocarcinoma. The CDR3 DNA sequence: TGTGCCAGCACCCCCAGAGAGAGGGAGGCCCTGAAAGCTTTCTTT. This translates into CASTPREREALKAFF.